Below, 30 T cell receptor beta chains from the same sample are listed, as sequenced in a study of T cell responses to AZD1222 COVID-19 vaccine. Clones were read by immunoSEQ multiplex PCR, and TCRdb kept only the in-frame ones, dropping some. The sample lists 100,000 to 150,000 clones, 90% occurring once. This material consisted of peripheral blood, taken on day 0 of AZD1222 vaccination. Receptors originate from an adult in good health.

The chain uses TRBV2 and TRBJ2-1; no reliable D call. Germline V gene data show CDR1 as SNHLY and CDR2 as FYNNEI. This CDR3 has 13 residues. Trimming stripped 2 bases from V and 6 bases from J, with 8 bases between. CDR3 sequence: CASSESQINEQFF. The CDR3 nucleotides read TGTGCCAGCAGTGAAAGTCAAATCAATGAGCAGTTCTTC.

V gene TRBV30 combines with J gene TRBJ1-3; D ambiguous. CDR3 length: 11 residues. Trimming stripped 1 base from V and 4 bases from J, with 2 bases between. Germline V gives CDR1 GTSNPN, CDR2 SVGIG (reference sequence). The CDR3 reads CAWSGGNTIYF. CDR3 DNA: TGTGCCTGGAGTGGGGGAAACACCATATATTTT.

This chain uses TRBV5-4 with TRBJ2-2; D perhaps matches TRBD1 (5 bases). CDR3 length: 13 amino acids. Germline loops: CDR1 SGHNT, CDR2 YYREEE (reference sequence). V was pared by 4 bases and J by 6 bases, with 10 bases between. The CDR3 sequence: CASSAKGSGELFF. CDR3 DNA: TGTGCCAGCAGCGCGAAGGGGTCCGGGGAGCTGTTTTTT.

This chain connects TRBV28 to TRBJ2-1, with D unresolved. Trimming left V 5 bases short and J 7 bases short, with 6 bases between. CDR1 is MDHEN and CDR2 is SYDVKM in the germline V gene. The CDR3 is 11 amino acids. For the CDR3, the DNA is TGTGCCAGCAGTATCCTAAATGAGCAGTTCTTC. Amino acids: CASSILNEQFF.

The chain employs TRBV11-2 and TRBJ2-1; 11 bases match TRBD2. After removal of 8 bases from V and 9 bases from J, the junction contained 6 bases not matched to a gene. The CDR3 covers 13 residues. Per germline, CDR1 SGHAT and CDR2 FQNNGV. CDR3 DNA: TGTGCCAGCGTCTCTAGCGGGAGGATTGAGCAGTTCTTC. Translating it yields CASVSSGRIEQFF.

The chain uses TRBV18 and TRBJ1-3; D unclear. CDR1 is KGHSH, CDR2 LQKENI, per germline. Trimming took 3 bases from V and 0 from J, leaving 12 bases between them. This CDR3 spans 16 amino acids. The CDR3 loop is CASSPPAQSSGNTIYF. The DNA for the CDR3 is TGTGCCAGCTCACCCCCAGCGCAGAGCTCTGGAAACACCATATATTTT.

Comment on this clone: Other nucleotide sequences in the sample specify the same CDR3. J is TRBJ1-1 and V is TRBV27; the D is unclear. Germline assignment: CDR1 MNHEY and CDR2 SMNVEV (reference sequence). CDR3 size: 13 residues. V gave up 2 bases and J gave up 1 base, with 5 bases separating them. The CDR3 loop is CASSLSRNTEAFF. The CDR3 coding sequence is TGTGCCAGCAGTTTAAGCAGGAACACTGAAGCTTTCTTT.

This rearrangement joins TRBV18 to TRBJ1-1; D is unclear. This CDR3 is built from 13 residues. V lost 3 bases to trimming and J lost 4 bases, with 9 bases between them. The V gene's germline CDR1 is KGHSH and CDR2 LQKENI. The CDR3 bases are TGTGCCAGCTCACCGGACGGAGGCACTGAAGCTTTCTTT. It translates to CASSPDGGTEAFF.

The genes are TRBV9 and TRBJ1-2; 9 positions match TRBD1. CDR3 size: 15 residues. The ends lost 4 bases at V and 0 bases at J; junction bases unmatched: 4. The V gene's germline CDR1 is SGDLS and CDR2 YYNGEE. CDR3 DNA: TGTGCCAGCAGCCTCGGGACAGGGTCTAACTATGGCTACACCTTC. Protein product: CASSLGTGSNYGYTF.

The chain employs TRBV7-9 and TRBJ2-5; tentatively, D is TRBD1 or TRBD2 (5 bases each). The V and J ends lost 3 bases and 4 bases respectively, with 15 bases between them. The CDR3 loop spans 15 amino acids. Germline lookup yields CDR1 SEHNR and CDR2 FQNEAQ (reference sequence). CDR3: CASSFGWGIGETQYF. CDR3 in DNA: TGTGCCAGCAGCTTTGGGTGGGGGATCGGAGAGACCCAGTACTTC.

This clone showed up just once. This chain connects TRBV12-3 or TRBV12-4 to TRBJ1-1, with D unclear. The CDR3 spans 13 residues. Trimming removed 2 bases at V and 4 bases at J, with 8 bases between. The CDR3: CASSLYRTTEAFF. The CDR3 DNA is TGTGCCAGCAGTTTATACCGGACCACTGAAGCTTTCTTT.

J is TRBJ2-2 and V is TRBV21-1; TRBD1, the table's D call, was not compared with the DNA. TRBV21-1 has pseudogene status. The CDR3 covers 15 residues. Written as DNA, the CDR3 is TGTGCCAGCTTCGGAAAGGGGGAAAACACCGGGGAGCTGTTTTTT. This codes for CASFGKGENTGELFF.

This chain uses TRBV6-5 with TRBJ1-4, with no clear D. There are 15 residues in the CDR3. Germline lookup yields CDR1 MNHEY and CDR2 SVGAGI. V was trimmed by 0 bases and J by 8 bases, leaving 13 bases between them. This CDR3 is CASSYSGTPDEKLFF. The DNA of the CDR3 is TGTGCCAGCAGTTACTCGGGCACACCGGACGAAAAACTGTTTTTT.

CDR3 sequence (DNA): TGTGCCACCAGTGATTTGGGGAGGACAGGACAGGAGACCCAGTACTTC. Translating it yields CATSDLGRTGQETQYF. The chain couples TRBV24-1 to TRBJ2-5; D possibly corresponds to TRBD1 (7 bases). Germline CDR1 KGHDR, CDR2 SFDVKD. V was pared by 0 bases and J by 5 bases, with 15 bases between. The CDR3 runs 16 residues.

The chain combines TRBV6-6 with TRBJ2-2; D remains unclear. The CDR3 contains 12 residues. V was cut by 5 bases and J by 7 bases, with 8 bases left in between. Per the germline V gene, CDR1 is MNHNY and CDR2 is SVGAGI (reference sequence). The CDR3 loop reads CASSTPVGELFF. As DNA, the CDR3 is TGTGCCAGCAGTACCCCTGTCGGGGAGCTGTTTTTT.

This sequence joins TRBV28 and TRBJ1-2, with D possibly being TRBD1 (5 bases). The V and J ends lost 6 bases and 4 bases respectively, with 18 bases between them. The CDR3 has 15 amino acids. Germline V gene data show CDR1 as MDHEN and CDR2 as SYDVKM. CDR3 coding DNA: TGTGCCAGCAGCCTATATGGATCGGGGGTCTATGGCTACACCTTC. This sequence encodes CASSLYGSGVYGYTF.

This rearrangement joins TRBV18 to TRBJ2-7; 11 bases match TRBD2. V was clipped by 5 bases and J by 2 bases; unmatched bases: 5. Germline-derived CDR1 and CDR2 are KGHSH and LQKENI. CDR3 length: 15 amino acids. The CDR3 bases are TGTGCCAGCTCATCGACTAGCGGGACTACCTACGAGCAGTACTTC. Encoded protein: CASSSTSGTTYEQYF.

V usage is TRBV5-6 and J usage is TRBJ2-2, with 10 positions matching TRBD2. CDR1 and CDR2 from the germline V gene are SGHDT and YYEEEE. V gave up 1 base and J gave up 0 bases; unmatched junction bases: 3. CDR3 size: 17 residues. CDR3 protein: CASSLTSGDTNTGELFF. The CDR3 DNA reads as TGTGCCAGCAGCTTGACTAGCGGGGATACGAACACCGGGGAGCTGTTTTTT.

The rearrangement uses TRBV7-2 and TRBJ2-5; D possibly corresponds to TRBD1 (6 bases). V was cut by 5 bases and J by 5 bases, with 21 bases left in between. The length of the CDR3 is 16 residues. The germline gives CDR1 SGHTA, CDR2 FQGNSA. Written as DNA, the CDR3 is TGTGCCAGCAGCCCCCGGCGGCAGGGGCCAGCGGAGACCCAGTACTTC. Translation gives CASSPRRQGPAETQYF.

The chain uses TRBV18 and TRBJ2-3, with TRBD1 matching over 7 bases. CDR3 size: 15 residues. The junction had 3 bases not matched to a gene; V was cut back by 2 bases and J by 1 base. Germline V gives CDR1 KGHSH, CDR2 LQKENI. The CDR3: CASSPDRAGTDTQYF. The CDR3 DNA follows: TGTGCCAGCTCACCAGACAGGGCGGGCACAGATACGCAGTATTTT.

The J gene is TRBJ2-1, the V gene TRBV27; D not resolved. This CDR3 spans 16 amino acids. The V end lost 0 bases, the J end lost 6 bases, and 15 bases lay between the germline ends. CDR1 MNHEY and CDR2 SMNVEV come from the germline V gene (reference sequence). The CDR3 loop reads CASSLSWQSAFNEQFF. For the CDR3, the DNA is TGTGCCAGCAGTTTATCTTGGCAGTCGGCTTTCAATGAGCAGTTCTTC.

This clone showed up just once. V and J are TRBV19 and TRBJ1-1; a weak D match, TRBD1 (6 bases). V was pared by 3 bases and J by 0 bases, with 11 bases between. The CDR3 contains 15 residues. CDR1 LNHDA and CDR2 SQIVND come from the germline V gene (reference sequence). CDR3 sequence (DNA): TGTGCCAGTAGTATGGACAGAATAATGAACACTGAAGCTTTCTTT. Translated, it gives CASSMDRIMNTEAFF.

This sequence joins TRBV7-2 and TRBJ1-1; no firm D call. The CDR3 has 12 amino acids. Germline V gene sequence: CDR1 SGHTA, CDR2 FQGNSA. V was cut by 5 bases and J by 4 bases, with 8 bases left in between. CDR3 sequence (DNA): TGTGCCAGCAGCCTTTCTATCACTGAAGCTTTCTTT. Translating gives CASSLSITEAFF. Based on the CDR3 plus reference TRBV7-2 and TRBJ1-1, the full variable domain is GAGVSQSPSNKVTEKGKDVELRCDPISGHTALYWYRQSLGQGLEFLIYFQGNSAPDKSGLPSDRFSAERTGGSVSTLTIQRTQQEDSAVYLCASSLSITEAFFGQGTRLTVV.

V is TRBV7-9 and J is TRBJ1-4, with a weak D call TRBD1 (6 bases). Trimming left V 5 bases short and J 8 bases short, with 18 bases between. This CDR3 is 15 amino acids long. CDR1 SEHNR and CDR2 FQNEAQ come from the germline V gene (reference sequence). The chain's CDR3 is CASSLISQGLEKLFF. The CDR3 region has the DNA TGTGCCAGCAGCCTAATTTCCCAGGGGCTGGAAAAACTGTTTTTT.

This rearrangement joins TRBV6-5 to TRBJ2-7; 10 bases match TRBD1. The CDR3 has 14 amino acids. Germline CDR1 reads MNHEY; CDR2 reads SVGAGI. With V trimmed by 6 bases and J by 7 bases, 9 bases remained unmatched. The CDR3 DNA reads TGTGCCAGCAGCAACCGACAGGGGGCGAGAGAGCAGTACTTC. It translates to CASSNRQGAREQYF.

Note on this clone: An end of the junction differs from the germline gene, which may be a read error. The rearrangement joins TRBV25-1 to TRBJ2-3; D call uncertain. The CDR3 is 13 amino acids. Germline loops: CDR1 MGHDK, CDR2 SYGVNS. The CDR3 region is CASGETGTDTQYF. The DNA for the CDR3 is TGTGCCAGCGGTGAAACGGGCACAGATACGCAGTATTTT.

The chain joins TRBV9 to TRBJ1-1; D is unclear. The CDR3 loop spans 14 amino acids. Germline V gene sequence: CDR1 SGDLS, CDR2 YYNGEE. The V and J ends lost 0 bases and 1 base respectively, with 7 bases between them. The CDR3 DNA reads TGTGCCAGCAGCGTAGAGGTTTGGAACACTGAAGCTTTCTTT. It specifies CASSVEVWNTEAFF.

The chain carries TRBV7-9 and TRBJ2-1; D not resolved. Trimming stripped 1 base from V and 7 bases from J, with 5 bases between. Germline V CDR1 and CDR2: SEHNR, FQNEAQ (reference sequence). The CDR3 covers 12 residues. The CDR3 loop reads CASSLGRNEQFF. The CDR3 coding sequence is TGTGCCAGCAGCTTAGGGCGAAATGAGCAGTTCTTC. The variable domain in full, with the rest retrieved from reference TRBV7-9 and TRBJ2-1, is DTGVSQNPRHKITKRGQNVTFRCDPISEHNRLYWYRQTLGQGPEFLTYFQNEAQLEKSRLLSDRFSAERPKGSFSTLEIQRTEQGDSAMYLCASSLGRNEQFFGPGTRLTVL.

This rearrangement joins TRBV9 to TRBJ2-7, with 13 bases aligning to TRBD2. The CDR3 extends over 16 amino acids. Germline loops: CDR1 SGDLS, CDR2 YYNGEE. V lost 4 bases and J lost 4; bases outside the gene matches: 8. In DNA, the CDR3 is TGTGCCAGCAGCCTCGGTGGGACTAGCGGGGTGTACGAGCAGTACTTC. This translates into CASSLGGTSGVYEQYF.

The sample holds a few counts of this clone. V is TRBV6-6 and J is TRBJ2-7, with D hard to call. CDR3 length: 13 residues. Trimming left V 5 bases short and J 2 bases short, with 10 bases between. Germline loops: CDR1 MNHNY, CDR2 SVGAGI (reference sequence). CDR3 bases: TGTGCCAGCAGTCCCGGGTCTACCTACGAGCAGTACTTC. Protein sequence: CASSPGSTYEQYF.